This T cell receptor (beta chain) was retrieved from a study of CD8 T cells in ankylosing spondylitis. The study's findings and limits: Relatively scarce in peripheral blood, disease-linked clones were CD8+. Earlier authors reported some of these motif variants in reactive arthritis synovial fluid and blood. Made up of eight highly homologous variants, a TCR beta motif appeared characteristic of ankylosing spondylitis blood. Clones tied to disease were said to be significantly enriched in matched ankylosing spondylitis synovial fluid.

With 6 bases clipped from V and 7 bases from J, the junction kept 15 bases outside the gene matches. The CDR3 is 16 residues long. Germline V CDR1 and CDR2: MDHEN, SYDVKM. MiXCR, run by TCRdb on the 5' RACE reads, gives a single entry per CDR3 protein. The table records around 25,000 distinct CDR3 sequences, around 17% of them present only once. Of note for this clonotype: Its cognate antigen is unknown.

This sequence was found in a male donor with ankylosing spondylitis or in good health (not recorded which). The chain joins TRBV28 to TRBJ2-4; 7 bases agree with TRBD1. Sequences were obtained from blood. Here the CDR3 reads CASSHPKYRGRNIQYF. The DNA of the CDR3 is TGTGCCAGCAGCCACCCGAAATACAGGGGTAGGAACATTCAGTACTTC.